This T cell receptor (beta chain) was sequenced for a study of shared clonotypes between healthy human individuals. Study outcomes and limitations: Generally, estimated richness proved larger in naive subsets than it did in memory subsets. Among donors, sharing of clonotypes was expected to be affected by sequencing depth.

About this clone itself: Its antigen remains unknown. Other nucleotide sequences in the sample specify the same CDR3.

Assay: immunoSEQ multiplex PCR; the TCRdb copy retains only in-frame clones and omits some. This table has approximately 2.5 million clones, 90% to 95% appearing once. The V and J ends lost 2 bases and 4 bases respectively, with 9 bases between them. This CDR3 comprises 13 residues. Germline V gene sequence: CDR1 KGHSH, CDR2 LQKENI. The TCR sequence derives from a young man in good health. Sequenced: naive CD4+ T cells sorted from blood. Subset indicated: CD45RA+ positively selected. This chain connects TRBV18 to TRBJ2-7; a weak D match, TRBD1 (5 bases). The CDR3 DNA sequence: TGTGCCAGCTCACCAGACAGATCTTACGAGCAGTACTTC. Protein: CASSPDRSYEQYF.